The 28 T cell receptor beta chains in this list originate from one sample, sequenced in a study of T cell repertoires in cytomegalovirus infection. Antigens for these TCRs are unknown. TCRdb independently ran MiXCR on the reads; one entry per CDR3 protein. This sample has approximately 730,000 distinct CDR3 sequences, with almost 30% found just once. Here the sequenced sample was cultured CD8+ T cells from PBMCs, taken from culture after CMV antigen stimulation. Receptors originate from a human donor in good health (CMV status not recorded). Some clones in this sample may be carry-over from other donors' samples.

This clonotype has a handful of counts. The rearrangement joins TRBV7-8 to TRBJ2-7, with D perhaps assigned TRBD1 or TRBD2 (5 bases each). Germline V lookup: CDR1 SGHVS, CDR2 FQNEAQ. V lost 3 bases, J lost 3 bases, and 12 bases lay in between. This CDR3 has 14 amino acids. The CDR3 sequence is CASSFGTAIYEQYV. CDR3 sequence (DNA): TGTGCCAGCAGCTTTGGGACGGCCATCTACGAGCAGTACGTC.

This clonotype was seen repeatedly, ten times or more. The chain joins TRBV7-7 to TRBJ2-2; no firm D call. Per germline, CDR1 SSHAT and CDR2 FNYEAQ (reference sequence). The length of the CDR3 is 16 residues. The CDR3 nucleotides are TGTGCTAGCTCTCCCTCGCGAAGAACCCCAGGCGGGGAGCTGTTTTTT. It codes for CASSPSRRTPGGELFF.

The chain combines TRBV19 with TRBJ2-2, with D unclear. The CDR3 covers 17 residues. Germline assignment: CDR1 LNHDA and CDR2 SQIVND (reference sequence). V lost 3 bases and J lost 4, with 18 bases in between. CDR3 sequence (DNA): TGTGCCAGTAGTATTTCTTACAGTCTACGTGGCACCGGGGAGCTGTTTTTT. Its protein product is CASSISYSLRGTGELFF.

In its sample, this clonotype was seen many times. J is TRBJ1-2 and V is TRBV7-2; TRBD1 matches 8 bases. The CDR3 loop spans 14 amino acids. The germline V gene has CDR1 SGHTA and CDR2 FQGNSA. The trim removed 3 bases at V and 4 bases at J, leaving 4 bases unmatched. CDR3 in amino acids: CASSFTTGGYGYTF. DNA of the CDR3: TGTGCCAGCAGCTTCACAACAGGGGGCTATGGCTACACCTTC. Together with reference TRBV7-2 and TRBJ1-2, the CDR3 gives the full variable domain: GAGVSQSPSNKVTEKGKDVELRCDPISGHTALYWYRQSLGQGLEFLIYFQGNSAPDKSGLPSDRFSAERTGGSVSTLTIQRTQQEDSAVYLCASSFTTGGYGYTFGSGTRLTVV.

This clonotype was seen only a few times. The CDR3 region is CASSFGAASDLEAFF. CDR3 nucleotides: TGTGCCAGCAGTTTTGGGGCAGCCAGTGATTTAGAAGCTTTCTTT. This sequence joins TRBV28 and TRBJ1-1; TRBD1 might be the D (5 bases). V shed 3 bases and J shed 8 bases, with 19 bases lying between them. The CDR3 has 15 residues. The V gene's germline CDR1 is MDHEN and CDR2 SYDVKM.

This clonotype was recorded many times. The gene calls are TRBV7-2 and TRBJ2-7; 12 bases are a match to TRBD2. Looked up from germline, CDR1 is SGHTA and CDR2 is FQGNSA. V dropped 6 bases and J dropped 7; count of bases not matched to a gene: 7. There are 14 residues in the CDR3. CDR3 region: CASRYLAGGLEQYF. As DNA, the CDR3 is TGTGCCAGCAGATATCTAGCGGGGGGGCTGGAGCAGTACTTC. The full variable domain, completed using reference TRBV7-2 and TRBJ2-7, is GAGVSQSPSNKVTEKGKDVELRCDPISGHTALYWYRQSLGQGLEFLIYFQGNSAPDKSGLPSDRFSAERTGGSVSTLTIQRTQQEDSAVYLCASRYLAGGLEQYFGPGTRLTVT.

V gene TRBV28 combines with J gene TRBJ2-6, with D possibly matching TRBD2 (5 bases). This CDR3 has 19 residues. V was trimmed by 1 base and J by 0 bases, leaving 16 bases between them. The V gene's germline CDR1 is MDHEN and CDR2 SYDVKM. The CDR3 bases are TGTGCCAGCAGTTTATTGATAGCGTCAGGTGACTCTGGGGCCAACGTCCTGACTTTC. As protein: CASSLLIASGDSGANVLTF.

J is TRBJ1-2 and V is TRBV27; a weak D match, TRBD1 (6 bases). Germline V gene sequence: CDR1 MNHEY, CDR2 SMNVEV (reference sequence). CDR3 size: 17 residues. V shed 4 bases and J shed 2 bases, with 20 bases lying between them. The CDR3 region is CASSWGPGMSINYGYTF. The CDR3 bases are TGTGCCAGCAGTTGGGGGCCGGGGATGAGCATAAACTATGGCTACACCTTC.

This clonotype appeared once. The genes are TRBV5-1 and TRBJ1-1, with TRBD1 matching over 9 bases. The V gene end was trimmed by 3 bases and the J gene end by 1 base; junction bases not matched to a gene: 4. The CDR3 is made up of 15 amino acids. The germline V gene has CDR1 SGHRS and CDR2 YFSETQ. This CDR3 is CASSYRGQENTEAFF. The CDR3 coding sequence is TGCGCCAGCAGCTACAGGGGGCAAGAGAACACTGAAGCTTTCTTT. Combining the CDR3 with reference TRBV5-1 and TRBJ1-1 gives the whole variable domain KAGVTQTPRYLIKTRGQQVTLSCSPISGHRSVSWYQQTPGQGLQFLFEYFSETQRNKGNFPGRFSGRQFSNSRSEMNVSTLELGDSALYLCASSYRGQENTEAFFGQGTRLTVV.

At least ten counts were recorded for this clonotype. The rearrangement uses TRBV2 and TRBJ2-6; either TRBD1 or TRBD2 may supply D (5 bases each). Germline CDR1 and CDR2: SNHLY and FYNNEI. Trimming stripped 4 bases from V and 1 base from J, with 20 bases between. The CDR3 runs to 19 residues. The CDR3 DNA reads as TGTGCCAGCAGTGGAGGGGCAGGGTCGCTAGAGTCTGGGGCCAACGTCCTGACTTTC. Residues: CASSGGAGSLESGANVLTF.

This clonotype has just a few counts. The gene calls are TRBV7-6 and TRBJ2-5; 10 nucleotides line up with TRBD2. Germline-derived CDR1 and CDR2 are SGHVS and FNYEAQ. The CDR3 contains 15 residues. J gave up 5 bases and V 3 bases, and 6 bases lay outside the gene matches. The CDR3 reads CASSFFPGLAETQYF. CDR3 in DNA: TGTGCCAGCAGCTTTTTCCCGGGACTAGCGGAGACCCAGTACTTC.

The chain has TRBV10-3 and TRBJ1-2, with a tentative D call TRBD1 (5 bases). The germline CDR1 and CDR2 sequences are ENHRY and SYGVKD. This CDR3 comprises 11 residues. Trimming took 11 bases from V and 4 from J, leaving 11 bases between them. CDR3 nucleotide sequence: TGTGCCCGGCGGGACTCCTATGGCTACACCTTC. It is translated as CARRDSYGYTF.

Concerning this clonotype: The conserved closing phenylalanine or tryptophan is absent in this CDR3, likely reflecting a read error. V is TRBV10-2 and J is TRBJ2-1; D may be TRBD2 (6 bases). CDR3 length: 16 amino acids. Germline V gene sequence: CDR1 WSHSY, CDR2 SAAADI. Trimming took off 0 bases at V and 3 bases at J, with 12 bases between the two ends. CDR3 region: CASSESGGVVYNEQFL. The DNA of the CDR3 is TGCGCCAGCAGTGAGTCTGGAGGGGTCGTCTACAATGAGCAGTTCCTC.

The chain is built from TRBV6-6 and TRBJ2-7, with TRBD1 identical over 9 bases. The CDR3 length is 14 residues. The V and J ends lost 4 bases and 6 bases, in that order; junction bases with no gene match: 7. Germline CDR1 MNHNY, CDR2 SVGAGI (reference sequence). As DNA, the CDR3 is TGTGCCAGCAGTTCCTCCGGGACAGGGAGCGAGCAGTACTTC. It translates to CASSSSGTGSEQYF.

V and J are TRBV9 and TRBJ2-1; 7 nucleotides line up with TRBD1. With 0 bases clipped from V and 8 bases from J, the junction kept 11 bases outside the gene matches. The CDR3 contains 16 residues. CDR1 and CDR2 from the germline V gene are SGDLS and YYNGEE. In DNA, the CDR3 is TGTGCCAGCAGCGTAGGAGAGGGCAGGGGGTTCGATGAGCAGTTCTTC. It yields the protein CASSVGEGRGFDEQFF.

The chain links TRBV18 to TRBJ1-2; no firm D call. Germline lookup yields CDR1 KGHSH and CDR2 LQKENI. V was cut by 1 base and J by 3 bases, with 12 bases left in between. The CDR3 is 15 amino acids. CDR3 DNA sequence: TGTGCCAGCTCACCACGAACGGGTACGGACTATGGCTACACCTTC. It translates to CASSPRTGTDYGYTF.

The CDR3, as DNA: TGTGCCAGCATGGGCGGGACAGGGCAAGGAGTGAACACTGAAGCTTTCTTT. It specifies CASMGGTGQGVNTEAFF. This chain links TRBV5-6 with TRBJ1-1, with 9 bases matching TRBD1. The CDR3 has 17 amino acids. Per the germline V gene, CDR1 is SGHDT and CDR2 is YYEEEE. Losses at the gene ends were 6 bases for V and 0 bases for J; bases not matched to a gene: 12.

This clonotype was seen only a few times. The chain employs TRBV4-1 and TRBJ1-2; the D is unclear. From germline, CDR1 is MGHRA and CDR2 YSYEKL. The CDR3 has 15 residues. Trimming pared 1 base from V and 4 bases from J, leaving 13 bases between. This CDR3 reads CASSQVRTGPYGYTF. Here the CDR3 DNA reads TGCGCCAGCAGCCAAGTACGTACGGGCCCCTATGGCTACACCTTC.

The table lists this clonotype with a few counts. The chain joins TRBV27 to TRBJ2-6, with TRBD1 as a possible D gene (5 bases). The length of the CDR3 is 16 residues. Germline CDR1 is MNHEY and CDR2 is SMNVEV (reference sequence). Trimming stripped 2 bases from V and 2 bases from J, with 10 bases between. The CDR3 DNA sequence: TGTGCCAGCAGTTTACAGGGTGTAACTGGGGCCAACGTCCTGACTTTC. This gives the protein CASSLQGVTGANVLTF.

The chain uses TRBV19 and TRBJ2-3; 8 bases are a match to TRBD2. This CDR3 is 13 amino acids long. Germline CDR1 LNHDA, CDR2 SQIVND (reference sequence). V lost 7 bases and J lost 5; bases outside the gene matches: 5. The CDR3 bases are TGTGCCAGTAATGGACTAGCTGGAGATACGCAGTATTTT. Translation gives CASNGLAGDTQYF.

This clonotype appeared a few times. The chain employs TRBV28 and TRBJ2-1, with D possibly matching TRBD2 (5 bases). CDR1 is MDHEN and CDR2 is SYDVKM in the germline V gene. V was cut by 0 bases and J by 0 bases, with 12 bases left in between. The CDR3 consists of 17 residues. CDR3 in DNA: TGTGCCAGCAGTTTATGGGGCCCGGGAAGCTCCTACAATGAGCAGTTCTTC. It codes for CASSLWGPGSSYNEQFF.

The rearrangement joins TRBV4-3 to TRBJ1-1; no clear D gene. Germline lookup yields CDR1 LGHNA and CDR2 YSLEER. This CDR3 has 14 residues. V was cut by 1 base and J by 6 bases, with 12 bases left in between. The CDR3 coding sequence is TGCGCCAGCAGCCAAGGTCACCGCAGCCCTGAAGCTTTCTTT. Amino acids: CASSQGHRSPEAFF.

The CDR3 sequence: CASGFQRQYF. The CDR3 DNA reads TGTGCCAGCGGGTTCCAGCGACAGTACTTC. This chain joins TRBV5-8 and TRBJ2-5; no firm D call. Germline CDR1 is SGHTS and CDR2 is YDEGEE. Trimming took off 7 bases at V and 11 bases at J, with 12 bases between the two ends. This CDR3 contains 10 residues.

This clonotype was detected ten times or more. As DNA, the CDR3 is TGTGCCAGCAGCCTGATTTTCAGGGAAGAGGAGACCCAGTACTTC. Protein: CASSLIFREEETQYF. This chain links TRBV7-6 with TRBJ2-5; TRBD1 is a possible D gene (5 bases). Trimming removed 5 bases at V and 5 bases at J, with 18 bases between. The CDR3 covers 15 residues. Germline V CDR1 and CDR2: SGHVS, FNYEAQ.

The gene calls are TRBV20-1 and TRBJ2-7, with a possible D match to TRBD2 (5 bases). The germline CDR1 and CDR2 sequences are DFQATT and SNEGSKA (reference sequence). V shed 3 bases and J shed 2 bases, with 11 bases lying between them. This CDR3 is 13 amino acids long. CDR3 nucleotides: TGCAGTGCTAGGGAGGAACGGACCTACGAGCAGTACGTC. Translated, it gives CSAREERTYEQYV.

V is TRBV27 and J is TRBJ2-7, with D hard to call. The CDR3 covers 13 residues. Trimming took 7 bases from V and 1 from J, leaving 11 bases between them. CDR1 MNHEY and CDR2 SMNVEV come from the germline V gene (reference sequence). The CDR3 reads CASKFGPSYEQYF. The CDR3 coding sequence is TGTGCCAGCAAATTCGGACCTTCCTACGAGCAGTACTTC.

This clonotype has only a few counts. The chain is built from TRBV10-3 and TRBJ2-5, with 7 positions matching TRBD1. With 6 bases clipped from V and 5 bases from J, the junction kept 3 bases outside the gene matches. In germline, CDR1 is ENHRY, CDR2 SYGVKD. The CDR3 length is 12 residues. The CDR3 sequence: CAISTDRETQYF. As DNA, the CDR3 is TGTGCCATCAGCACGGACAGGGAGACCCAGTACTTC.

CDR3 residues: CASSLAPGLSTEGEQFF. DNA for the CDR3: TGTGCCAGCAGCTTAGCCCCGGGCTTGTCTACGGAGGGTGAGCAGTTCTTC. The chain is built from TRBV7-9 and TRBJ2-1, with a tentative D call TRBD2 (6 bases). Germline CDR1 is SEHNR and CDR2 is FQNEAQ (reference sequence). The CDR3 is 17 residues long. The V and J ends lost 0 bases and 9 bases respectively, with 21 bases between them.